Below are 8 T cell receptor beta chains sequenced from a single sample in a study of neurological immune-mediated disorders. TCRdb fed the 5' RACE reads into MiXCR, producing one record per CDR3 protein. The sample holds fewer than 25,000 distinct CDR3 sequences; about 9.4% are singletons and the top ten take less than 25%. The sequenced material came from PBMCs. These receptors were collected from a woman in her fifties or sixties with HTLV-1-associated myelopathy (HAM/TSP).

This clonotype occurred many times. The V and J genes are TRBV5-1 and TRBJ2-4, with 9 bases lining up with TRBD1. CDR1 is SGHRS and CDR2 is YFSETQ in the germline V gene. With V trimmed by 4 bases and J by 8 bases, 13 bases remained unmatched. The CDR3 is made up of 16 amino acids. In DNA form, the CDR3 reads TGCGCCAGCAGCCCAACCTTGGGACAGGGTGGACACATTCAGTACTTC. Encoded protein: CASSPTLGQGGHIQYF.

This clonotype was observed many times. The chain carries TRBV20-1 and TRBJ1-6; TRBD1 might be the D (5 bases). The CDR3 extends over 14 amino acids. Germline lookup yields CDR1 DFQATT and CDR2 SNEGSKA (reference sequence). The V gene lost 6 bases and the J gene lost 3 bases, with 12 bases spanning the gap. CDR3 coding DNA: TGCAGTGCACCCCAGGGTCGCTATAATTCACCCCTCCACTTT. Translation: CSAPQGRYNSPLHF.

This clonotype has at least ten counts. The CDR3, as DNA: TGTGCCTGGACTCGAGGGGGCTCTGGAAACACCATATATTTT. Protein sequence: CAWTRGGSGNTIYF. The genes are TRBV30 and TRBJ1-3, with D perhaps TRBD1 (6 bases). Germline values: CDR1 GTSNPN, CDR2 SVGIG (reference sequence). Trimming took off 4 bases at V and 0 bases at J, with 10 bases between the two ends. The CDR3 is 14 residues long.

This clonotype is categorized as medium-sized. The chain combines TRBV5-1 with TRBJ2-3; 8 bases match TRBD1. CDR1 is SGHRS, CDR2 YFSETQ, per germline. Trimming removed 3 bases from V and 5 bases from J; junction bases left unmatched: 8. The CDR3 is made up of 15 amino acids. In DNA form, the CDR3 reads TGCGCCAGCAGCTCGCCGGGACAGGCTGGAGATACGCAGTATTTT. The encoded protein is CASSSPGQAGDTQYF.

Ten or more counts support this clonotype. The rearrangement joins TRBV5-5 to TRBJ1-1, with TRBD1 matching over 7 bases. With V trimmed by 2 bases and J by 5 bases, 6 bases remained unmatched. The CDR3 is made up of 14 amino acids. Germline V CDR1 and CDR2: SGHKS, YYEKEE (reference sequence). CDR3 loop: CASSFSAGGTEAFF. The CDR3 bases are TGTGCCAGCAGCTTTTCCGCAGGGGGGACTGAAGCTTTCTTT.

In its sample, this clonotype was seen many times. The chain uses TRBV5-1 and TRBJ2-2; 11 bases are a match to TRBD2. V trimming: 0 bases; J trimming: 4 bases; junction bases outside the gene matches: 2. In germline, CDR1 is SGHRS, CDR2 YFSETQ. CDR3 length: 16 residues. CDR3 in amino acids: CASSLELAGATGELFF. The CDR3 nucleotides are TGCGCCAGCAGCTTGGAACTAGCGGGGGCCACCGGGGAGCTGTTTTTT.

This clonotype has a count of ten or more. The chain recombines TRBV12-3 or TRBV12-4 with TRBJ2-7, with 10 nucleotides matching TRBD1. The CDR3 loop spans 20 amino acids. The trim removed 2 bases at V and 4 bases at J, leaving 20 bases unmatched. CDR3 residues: CASSLTGGTGAGARRYEQYF. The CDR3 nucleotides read TGTGCCAGCAGTTTAACTGGCGGGACAGGGGCCGGGGCGAGGCGATACGAGCAGTACTTC.

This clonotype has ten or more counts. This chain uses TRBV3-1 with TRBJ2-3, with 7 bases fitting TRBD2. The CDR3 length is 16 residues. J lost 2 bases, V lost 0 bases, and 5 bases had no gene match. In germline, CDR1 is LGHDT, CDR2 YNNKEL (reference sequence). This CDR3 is CASSQDKAGNTDTQYF. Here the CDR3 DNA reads TGTGCCAGCAGCCAAGATAAAGCGGGGAACACAGATACGCAGTATTTT.